The next 24 T cell receptor beta chains were all read from a single sample in a study of blood T cell repertoires in COVID-19. Data came from immunoSEQ multiplex PCR; TCRdb stores just in-frame clones and leaves some out. The data show approximately 92,000 clones, with about 83% seen just once and approximately 20% held by the top ten. The sample was peripheral blood. These receptors originate from a woman aged 60-70 years with COVID-19, enrolled during active disease.

The chain links TRBV5-4 to TRBJ2-7, with TRBD1 as a possible D gene (6 bases). Germline V lookup: CDR1 SGHNT, CDR2 YYREEE (reference sequence). CDR3 length: 15 residues. V was cut by 4 bases and J by 1 base, with 15 bases left in between. The chain's CDR3 is CASSTGPRGSYEQYF. The CDR3, as DNA: TGTGCCAGCAGCACGGGCCCGAGGGGGTCCTACGAGCAGTACTTC.

The chain has TRBV5-1 and TRBJ2-3; TRBD2 aligns across 11 bases. Germline V gives CDR1 SGHRS, CDR2 YFSETQ. J gave up 0 bases and V 5 bases, and 2 bases lay outside the gene matches. The CDR3 spans 15 residues. CDR3 sequence: CASRTSGVSTDTQYF. The CDR3 DNA follows: TGCGCCAGCAGGACTAGCGGGGTTAGCACAGATACGCAGTATTTT.

This chain joins TRBV3-1 (or the pseudogene TRBV3-2) and TRBJ1-2; D is unresolved. This CDR3 comprises 13 residues. The V end lost 2 bases, the J end lost 9 bases, and 13 bases lay between the germline ends. From germline, CDR1 is LGHDT and CDR2 YNNKEL (reference sequence). The CDR3 loop reads CASSQRSLRSYTF. Here the CDR3 DNA reads TGTGCCAGCAGCCAACGTTCCCTGAGGAGCTACACCTTC.

This sequence joins TRBV6-5 and TRBJ2-1, with 14 nucleotides matching TRBD2. Germline CDR1 and CDR2: MNHEY and SVGAGI. Trimming at V came to 8 bases and at J to 9 bases, leaving 6 bases not matched to a gene. This CDR3 has 14 amino acids. The DNA of the CDR3 is TGTGCCAGCGGAAGGACTAGCGGGGGGTTTGAGCAGTTCTTC. Translating gives CASGRTSGGFEQFF.

The chain carries TRBV25-1 and TRBJ2-5; possible D gene TRBD1, 5 bases. Deletions cut 5 bases from V and 1 base from J, with 11 bases between. This CDR3 has 14 residues. Looked up from germline, CDR1 is MGHDK and CDR2 is SYGVNS. CDR3 protein: CASSPMTAQETQYF. CDR3 DNA: TGTGCCAGCAGTCCCATGACAGCCCAAGAGACCCAGTACTTC.

The chain employs TRBV27 and TRBJ1-1; a weak D match, TRBD1 (5 bases). This CDR3 is 14 amino acids long. The germline gives CDR1 MNHEY, CDR2 SMNVEV (reference sequence). V dropped 2 bases and J dropped 11 bases, with 18 bases sitting between them. For the CDR3, the DNA is TGTGCCAGCAGTTTAAATTGGGCGCAGGGAGGTGCTTTCTTT. Protein sequence: CASSLNWAQGGAFF.

This rearrangement joins TRBV2 to TRBJ1-6; TRBD1 agrees at 9 bases. The germline CDR1 and CDR2 sequences are SNHLY and FYNNEI. J was trimmed by 7 bases and V by 7 bases; bases with no gene match: 8. This CDR3 contains 15 residues. This chain's CDR3 is CASIAQGAGNSPLHF. The CDR3 bases are TGTGCCAGCATCGCACAGGGGGCGGGAAATTCACCCCTCCACTTT.

This clone was detected a few times. The V call is TRBV9, the J call TRBJ1-2; a possible D gene is TRBD1 (6 bases). The germline V gene has CDR1 SGDLS and CDR2 YYNGEE. The V and J ends lost 3 bases and 5 bases respectively, with 14 bases between them. This CDR3 spans 14 amino acids. Here the CDR3 reads CASSATSGVYGYTF. The CDR3 DNA reads TGTGCCAGCAGCGCAACCTCAGGGGTATATGGCTACACCTTC.

The chain couples TRBV10-3 to TRBJ2-2; 8 nucleotides agree with TRBD1. Trimming cost V 11 bases and J 5 bases; bases outside gene matches: 7. The CDR3 has 13 amino acids. Germline CDR1 ENHRY, CDR2 SYGVKD. CDR3 in amino acids: CAARTGWTGELFF. CDR3 sequence (DNA): TGTGCCGCCAGGACAGGGTGGACCGGGGAGCTGTTTTTT.

The count of this clone is one. The chain combines TRBV15 with TRBJ1-6; the match to TRBD1 covers 10 bases. CDR1 and CDR2 from the germline V gene are LNHNV and YYDKDF (reference sequence). The ends lost 0 bases at V and 9 bases at J; junction bases unmatched: 5. The length of the CDR3 is 16 residues. Here the CDR3 reads CATSREDRGLGSPLHF. The CDR3 coding sequence is TGTGCCACCAGCAGAGAGGACAGGGGGTTGGGTTCACCCCTCCACTTT. Supplemented by reference TRBV15 and TRBJ1-6, the full variable domain reads DAMVIQNPRYQVTQFGKPVTLSCSQTLNHNVMYWYQQKSSQAPKLLFHYYDKDFNNEADTPDNFQSRRPNTSFCFLDIRSPGLGDTAMYLCATSREDRGLGSPLHFGNGTRLTVT.

This chain uses TRBV4-3 with TRBJ2-7, with TRBD2 as a possible D gene (5 bases). The CDR3 runs to 14 residues. The germline V gene encodes CDR1 LGHNA and CDR2 YSLEER. The V gene lost 0 bases and the J gene lost 7 bases, with 13 bases spanning the gap. Here the CDR3 reads CASSQDRPTGEQYF. The CDR3 DNA reads as TGCGCCAGCAGCCAAGATAGGCCGACGGGGGAGCAGTACTTC.

The table lists this clone with a count of one. The chain carries TRBV5-8 and TRBJ1-1, with D tentatively TRBD1 (5 bases). The germline CDR1 and CDR2 sequences are SGHTS and YDEGEE. The CDR3 has 15 residues. The V end was cut by 4 bases, the J end by 4 bases, with 17 bases between. The CDR3 DNA is TGTGCCAGCAGCCCCTACGCGGGGCTCGTCACTGAAGCTTTCTTT. Its protein product is CASSPYAGLVTEAFF. Looking up the rest from reference TRBV5-8 and TRBJ1-1 gives the full variable domain: EAGVTQSPTHLIKTRGQQATLRCSPISGHTSVYWYQQALGLGLQFLLWYDEGEERNRGNFPPRFSGRQFPNYSSELNVNALELEDSALYLCASSPYAGLVTEAFFGQGTRLTVV.

This chain joins TRBV7-9 and TRBJ1-5, with unresolved D. This CDR3 is built from 14 residues. CDR1 is SEHNR and CDR2 is FQNEAQ in the germline V gene (reference sequence). V gave up 4 bases and J gave up 5 bases, with 12 bases separating them. The CDR3 loop reads CASSSSMGDQPQHF. The CDR3 nucleotides are TGTGCCAGCAGCTCCTCGATGGGCGATCAGCCCCAGCATTTT.

J is TRBJ1-5 and V is TRBV15; D possibly corresponds to TRBD1 (5 bases). Germline CDR1 and CDR2: LNHNV and YYDKDF (reference sequence). Deletions cut 1 base from V and 9 bases from J, with 13 bases between. The CDR3 is 14 amino acids. This CDR3 is CATSRGGPQGPQHF. CDR3 nucleotide sequence: TGTGCCACCAGCAGAGGGGGCCCTCAAGGGCCCCAGCATTTT.

This chain uses TRBV4-1 with TRBJ1-4; TRBD1 agrees at 7 bases. V shed 6 bases, J shed 4 bases, and the junction held 8 bases outside the gene matches. The CDR3 spans 15 residues. Germline CDR1 MGHRA, CDR2 YSYEKL. Here the CDR3 reads CASRDSTGDNEKLFF. DNA of the CDR3: TGCGCCAGCAGAGATTCAACAGGGGATAATGAAAAACTGTTTTTT.

Turning to this clone: This same CDR3 is encoded by further DNA sequences in the sample. The chain couples TRBV14 to TRBJ1-2; D might be TRBD1 (6 bases). Trimming took off 4 bases at V and 2 bases at J, with 8 bases between the two ends. CDR1 is SGHDN, CDR2 FVKESK, per germline. The CDR3 length is 13 residues. The CDR3 reads CASSRGQNYGYTF. The CDR3 coding sequence is TGTGCCAGCAGCCGGGGGCAGAACTATGGCTACACCTTC.

The V call is TRBV30, the J call TRBJ1-2; TRBD1 might be the D (6 bases). V was clipped by 0 bases and J by 4 bases, with 18 bases between them. This CDR3 spans 16 amino acids. Germline CDR1 and CDR2: GTSNPN and SVGIG (reference sequence). The CDR3 is CAWSVLPRTDSYGYTF. CDR3 coding DNA: TGTGCCTGGAGTGTACTCCCCCGGACAGACAGCTATGGCTACACCTTC.

The rearrangement joins TRBV7-2 to TRBJ1-6; D ambiguous. The germline V gene has CDR1 SGHTA and CDR2 FQGNSA. Trimming removed 5 bases at V and 3 bases at J, with 14 bases between. CDR3 length equals 16 residues. The CDR3 nucleotides read TGTGCCAGCAGCCCCTTCTCGGCAGGCTATAATTCACCCCTCCACTTT. This gives the protein CASSPFSAGYNSPLHF. Based on the CDR3 plus reference TRBV7-2 and TRBJ1-6, the full variable domain is GAGVSQSPSNKVTEKGKDVELRCDPISGHTALYWYRQSLGQGLEFLIYFQGNSAPDKSGLPSDRFSAERTGGSVSTLTIQRTQQEDSAVYLCASSPFSAGYNSPLHFGNGTRLTVT.

The chain joins TRBV3-1 (or the pseudogene TRBV3-2) to TRBJ2-3; unclear D gene. V was pared by 3 bases and J by 7 bases, with 5 bases between. Germline V gene sequence: CDR1 LGHDT, CDR2 YNNKEL (reference sequence). This CDR3 spans 11 amino acids. In DNA form, the CDR3 reads TGTGCCAGCAGCCAGCTACATACGCAGTATTTT. It is translated as CASSQLHTQYF.

V is TRBV28 and J is TRBJ2-6; D unresolved. V lost 1 base, J lost 2 bases, and 9 bases lay in between. The germline V gene encodes CDR1 MDHEN and CDR2 SYDVKM. The length of the CDR3 is 16 residues. In DNA, the CDR3 is TGTGCCAGCAGTTTATCGCCGAGCGCTGGGGCCAACGTCCTGACTTTC. It yields the protein CASSLSPSAGANVLTF. The full variable domain, rest sourced from reference TRBV28 and TRBJ2-6, is DVKVTQSSRYLVKRTGEKVFLECVQDMDHENMFWYRQDPGLGLRLIYFSYDVKMKEKGDIPEGYSVSREKKERFSLILESASTNQTSMYLCASSLSPSAGANVLTFGAGSRLTVL.

This rearrangement joins TRBV5-1 to TRBJ2-5, with TRBD2 matching 15 bases. This CDR3 spans 17 amino acids. CDR1 is SGHRS and CDR2 is YFSETQ in the germline V gene. Trimming removed 4 bases from V and 5 bases from J; junction bases left unmatched: 9. The CDR3 region has the DNA TGCGCCAGCAGCCCCGGGACTAGCGGGGGGCGGGAGGAGACCCAGTACTTC. Encoded protein: CASSPGTSGGREETQYF. The full variable domain, rest sourced from reference TRBV5-1 and TRBJ2-5, is KAGVTQTPRYLIKTRGQQVTLSCSPISGHRSVSWYQQTPGQGLQFLFEYFSETQRNKGNFPGRFSGRQFSNSRSEMNVSTLELGDSALYLCASSPGTSGGREETQYFGPGTRLLVL.

The chain is built from TRBV19 and TRBJ2-2; TRBD2 might be the D (5 bases). Trimming cost V 3 bases and J 2 bases, with 13 bases left between them. CDR3 length equals 16 residues. CDR1 and CDR2 (germline): LNHDA, SQIVND (reference sequence). The CDR3 here is CASSMVVRENTGELFF. DNA of the CDR3: TGTGCCAGTAGTATGGTTGTACGGGAAAACACCGGGGAGCTGTTTTTT.

This chain links TRBV25-1 with TRBJ2-3; tentatively, D is TRBD2 (5 bases). Trimming stripped 2 bases from V and 6 bases from J, with 15 bases between. The V gene's germline CDR1 is MGHDK and CDR2 SYGVNS. The CDR3 sequence is 15 residues long. The CDR3 DNA reads TGTGCCAGCAGTGAAGCCCCACTAGGTGGGGATACGCAGTATTTT. It translates to CASSEAPLGGDTQYF.

The J gene is TRBJ2-1, the V gene TRBV4-2; tentative D call: TRBD1 (5 bases). Trimming shortened V by 0 bases and J by 0 bases, and 12 bases separated the two germline ends. The CDR3 sequence is 17 residues long. Germline V CDR1 and CDR2: LGHNA, YNFKEQ. CDR3 sequence: CASSQDQQVSSYNEQFF. DNA for the CDR3: TGTGCCAGCAGCCAAGACCAACAGGTCAGCTCCTACAATGAGCAGTTCTTC.